The subject of this entry is one T cell receptor (beta chain). RNA totalling roughly 0.45 to 1 ug underwent reverse transcription with random hexamers. Via MiXCR, TCRdb re-called the immunoSEQ multiplex PCR reads, giving one row per CDR3 protein. The sample yields about 100,000 distinct CDR3 sequences, roughly 96% seen once. This CDR3 contains 16 residues. The V gene's germline CDR1 is MDHEN and CDR2 SYDVKM. Losses at the gene ends were 3 bases for V and 6 bases for J; bases not matched to a gene: 9. These data are taken from a study of CD8 T cells in Susac syndrome. The chain recombines TRBV28 with TRBJ1-4, with TRBD1 matching over 8 bases. The sample was CD8+ T cells from PBMCs. The receptor's source is a human donor with Susac syndrome. CDR3 residues: CASSLPPGGEDEKLFF. The CDR3 DNA sequence: TGTGCCAGCAGTTTGCCCCCAGGGGGCGAAGATGAAAAACTGTTTTTT.